The 18 T cell receptor beta chains given below trace back to one sample, sequenced in a study of beta chain features in type 1 diabetes. Whole-study results and caveats: Type 1 diabetes patients had moderately but significantly shorter TCRB CDR3s in all four CD4+ subsets.

These receptors' antigens are unknown. All of the isolated RNA was reverse transcribed, so expressed TCRB transcripts were sequenced. Only in-frame clones appear in the TCRdb table, and some are missing; sequencing was by immunoSEQ multiplex PCR. The sample includes some 360,000 clones, over 8.5% of them seen just once. Sequencing was carried out using central memory CD4+ T cells from blood. Receptors originate from a man in his thirties or forties with type 1 diabetes.

There are many counts of this clone. The chain carries TRBV19 and TRBJ2-1; 8 bases line up with TRBD2. The germline V gene encodes CDR1 LNHDA and CDR2 SQIVND (reference sequence). With 3 bases clipped from V and 9 bases from J, the junction kept 10 bases outside the gene matches. CDR3 length: 15 amino acids. Here the CDR3 DNA reads TGTGCCAGTAGTATTGCTGACGGGAGGGCGGGTGAGCAGTTCTTC. This translates into CASSIADGRAGEQFF.

This clone has just a few counts. J is TRBJ1-5 and V is TRBV6-1; D uncertain. The germline V and J ends were trimmed by 6 bases and 2 bases, with 14 bases remaining between them. CDR1 is MNHNS and CDR2 is SASEGT in the germline V gene. The length of the CDR3 is 15 residues. CDR3 in amino acids: CASSLYRWGNQPQHF. The CDR3 region has the DNA TGTGCCAGCAGCTTGTACCGCTGGGGCAATCAGCCCCAGCATTTT.

This clone was seen just once. The rearrangement uses TRBV5-1 and TRBJ2-1; a weak D match, TRBD1 (5 bases). Trimming shortened V by 0 bases and J by 5 bases, and 9 bases separated the two germline ends. Germline CDR1 SGHRS, CDR2 YFSETQ. CDR3 length: 14 amino acids. CDR3 sequence reads: CASSLVQANNEQFF. As DNA, the CDR3 is TGCGCCAGCAGCTTGGTACAGGCAAACAATGAGCAGTTCTTC. The variable domain in full, completed from reference TRBV5-1 and TRBJ2-1, reads KAGVTQTPRYLIKTRGQQVTLSCSPISGHRSVSWYQQTPGQGLQFLFEYFSETQRNKGNFPGRFSGRQFSNSRSEMNVSTLELGDSALYLCASSLVQANNEQFFGPGTRLTVL.

This clone was seen a few times. V usage is TRBV4-3 and J usage is TRBJ1-5; D is unresolved. The CDR3 has 13 amino acids. The V end was cut by 4 bases, the J end by 4 bases, with 8 bases between. Germline V gene data show CDR1 as LGHNA and CDR2 as YSLEER. This chain's CDR3 is CASSPYLNQPQHF. CDR3 DNA: TGCGCCAGCAGCCCCTATCTGAATCAGCCCCAGCATTTT.

For the CDR3, the DNA is TGCGCCAGCAGCTTCTCGACAGGGGGTGATGAAAAACTGTTTTTT. Encoded protein: CASSFSTGGDEKLFF. The chain employs TRBV5-1 and TRBJ1-4; 9 bases map to TRBD1. V lost 2 bases to trimming and J lost 6 bases; unmatched junction nucleotides: 5. In germline, CDR1 is SGHRS, CDR2 YFSETQ. This CDR3 region has 15 residues. Full variable domain (outside the CDR3, taken from reference TRBV5-1 and TRBJ1-4): KAGVTQTPRYLIKTRGQQVTLSCSPISGHRSVSWYQQTPGQGLQFLFEYFSETQRNKGNFPGRFSGRQFSNSRSEMNVSTLELGDSALYLCASSFSTGGDEKLFFGSGTQLSVL.

The chain uses TRBV5-1 and TRBJ2-1; 10 nucleotides match TRBD1. CDR1 is SGHRS and CDR2 is YFSETQ in the germline V gene. The CDR3 covers 14 residues. V shed 7 bases and J 4 bases; nucleotides not matched to a gene: 5. This chain's CDR3 is CASYGTGAYNEQFF. The CDR3 DNA follows: TGCGCCAGCTATGGGACAGGGGCGTACAATGAGCAGTTCTTC.

This clone was seen only a few times. The V call is TRBV11-3, the J call TRBJ2-7; 7 bases match TRBD2. This CDR3 is 16 amino acids long. Trimming took 10 bases from V and 4 from J; bases not matched to a gene: 19. Germline V gives CDR1 SGHNT, CDR2 YENEEA. The CDR3: CATLKGAGREMYEQYF. The CDR3 DNA follows: TGTGCCACCCTAAAGGGAGCGGGAAGGGAAATGTACGAGCAGTACTTC.

This clone was counted a few times. Other DNA sequences in the same sample also yield this CDR3. The CDR3 protein is CASSRDYYEQYF. CDR3 bases: TGTGCCAGCAGCCGAGATTACTACGAGCAGTACTTC. V and J are TRBV7-9 and TRBJ2-7; D gene unclear. The CDR3 has 12 amino acids. CDR1 and CDR2 from the germline V gene are SEHNR and FQNEAQ (reference sequence). Trimming pared 5 bases from V and 3 bases from J, leaving 8 bases between.

This clone occurred a few times. V and J are TRBV7-8 and TRBJ2-3; D is ambiguous. The CDR3 sequence is 12 residues long. Trimming removed 1 base at V and 7 bases at J, with 6 bases between. Germline V gives CDR1 SGHVS, CDR2 FQNEAQ. Here the CDR3 DNA reads TGTGCCAGCAGCTTAGAGCAATATACGCAGTATTTT. It yields the protein CASSLEQYTQYF. The whole variable domain, remainder taken from reference TRBV7-8 and TRBJ2-3, is GAGVSQSPRYKVAKRGQDVALRCDPISGHVSLFWYQQALGQGPEFLTYFQNEAQLDKSGLPSDRFFAERPEGSVSTLKIQRTQQEDSAVYLCASSLEQYTQYFGPGTRLTVL.

This clone has only a few counts. The V and J genes are TRBV11-2 and TRBJ2-1; a weak D match, TRBD1 (5 bases). V was pared by 0 bases and J by 6 bases, with 6 bases between. Germline V lookup: CDR1 SGHAT, CDR2 FQNNGV. The CDR3 covers 13 residues. Here the CDR3 DNA reads TGTGCCAGCAGCTTAGACAGGGTCAATGAGCAGTTCTTC. Protein sequence: CASSLDRVNEQFF.

Comment on this clone: This is likely an artifact of a read error, given a far larger clone one base away. Other DNA sequences in this sample translate to the same CDR3. V usage is TRBV7-2 and J usage is TRBJ2-3; no definite D call. This CDR3 region has 15 residues. CDR1 is SGHTA and CDR2 is FQGNSA in the germline V gene. The chain's CDR3 is CASSFDLSATDTQYF. For the CDR3, the DNA is TGTGCCAGCAGCTTCGACTTATCGGCAACAGATACGCAATATTTT.

This clone occurred a few times. The chain links TRBV14 to TRBJ2-1; maybe TRBD2 (5 bases). The germline V gene has CDR1 SGHDN and CDR2 FVKESK. With 2 bases removed from V and 0 bases from J, the gap between germline ends came to 14 bases. The length of the CDR3 is 17 residues. Written as DNA, the CDR3 is TGTGCCAGCAGCCAATTACTGGACTTGAACTCCTACAATGAGCAGTTCTTC. The encoded protein is CASSQLLDLNSYNEQFF.

This clone came up many times. The chain employs TRBV4-3 and TRBJ2-1, with no clear D. V was shortened by 0 bases and J by 2 bases, with 11 bases between the two germline ends. The CDR3 is made up of 16 amino acids. CDR1 LGHNA and CDR2 YSLEER come from the germline V gene. The CDR3 sequence is CASSQDYAPPYNEQFF. The CDR3 DNA is TGCGCCAGCAGCCAAGATTACGCCCCCCCCTACAATGAGCAGTTCTTC.

This clone was seen a few times. J is TRBJ1-1 and V is TRBV10-3; 12 nucleotides match TRBD1. This CDR3 contains 15 residues. Germline lookup yields CDR1 ENHRY and CDR2 SYGVKD. Germline trimming cut 6 bases from V and 5 bases from J; bases unmatched to any gene: 7. The CDR3 DNA follows: TGTGCCATCAGCCCGGGACAGGGGGCGGGAACTGAAGCTTTCTTT. Amino acids: CAISPGQGAGTEAFF.

V usage is TRBV6-1 and J usage is TRBJ2-7; TRBD1 matches 8 bases. The CDR3 covers 15 residues. V lost 5 bases and J lost 5; bases outside the gene matches: 11. Germline values: CDR1 MNHNS, CDR2 SASEGT. The CDR3 region has the DNA TGTGCCAGCAGTCCTACCGGGACAGGAATCGACGAGCAGTACTTC. This encodes CASSPTGTGIDEQYF.

The V gene is TRBV28, the J gene TRBJ2-5; D uncertain. TRBJ2-7 matches the DNA end more closely, so the J call is doubtful. The germline V gene has CDR1 MDHEN and CDR2 SYDVKM. The CDR3 runs 14 residues. CDR3 sequence reads: CASVVTSRSYEQYF. CDR3 in DNA: TGTGCCAGCGTAGTGACAAGCCGGTCCTACGAGCAGTACTTC.

A few counts support this clone. J is TRBJ2-1 and V is TRBV5-1, with 7 bases matching TRBD1. The CDR3 extends over 13 amino acids. J gave up 6 bases and V 5 bases, and 5 bases lay outside the gene matches. Germline CDR1 is SGHRS and CDR2 is YFSETQ. The CDR3 spells CASSRQGSNEQFF. DNA for the CDR3: TGCGCCAGCAGTAGACAGGGAAGCAATGAGCAGTTCTTC. The full variable domain, with the rest looked up from reference TRBV5-1 and TRBJ2-1, is KAGVTQTPRYLIKTRGQQVTLSCSPISGHRSVSWYQQTPGQGLQFLFEYFSETQRNKGNFPGRFSGRQFSNSRSEMNVSTLELGDSALYLCASSRQGSNEQFFGPGTRLTVL.

The rearrangement links TRBV6-6 to TRBJ2-2; the D gene is possibly TRBD1 (6 bases). CDR3 length: 15 residues. Trimming shortened V by 2 bases and J by 7 bases, and 14 bases separated the two germline ends. CDR1 is MNHNY and CDR2 is SVGAGI in the germline V gene (reference sequence). The CDR3 sequence: CASSYRPRGGGELFF. As DNA, the CDR3 is TGTGCCAGCAGTTACCGTCCCCGAGGGGGCGGGGAGCTGTTTTTT.